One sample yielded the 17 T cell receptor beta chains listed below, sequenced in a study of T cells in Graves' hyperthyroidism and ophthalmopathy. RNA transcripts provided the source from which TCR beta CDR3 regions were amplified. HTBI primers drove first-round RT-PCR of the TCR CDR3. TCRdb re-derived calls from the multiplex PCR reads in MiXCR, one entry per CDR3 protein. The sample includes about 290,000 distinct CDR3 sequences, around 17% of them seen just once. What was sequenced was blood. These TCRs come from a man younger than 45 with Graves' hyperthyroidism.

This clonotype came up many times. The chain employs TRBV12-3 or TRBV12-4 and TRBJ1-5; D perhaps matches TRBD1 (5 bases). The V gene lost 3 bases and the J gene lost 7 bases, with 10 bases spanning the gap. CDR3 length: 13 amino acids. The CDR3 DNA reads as TGTGCCAGCAGTTTTGGGGGGGACCAGCCCCAGCATTTT. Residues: CASSFGGDQPQHF.

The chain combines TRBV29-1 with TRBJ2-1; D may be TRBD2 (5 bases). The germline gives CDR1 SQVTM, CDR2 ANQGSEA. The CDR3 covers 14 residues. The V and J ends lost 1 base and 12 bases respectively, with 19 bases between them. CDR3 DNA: TGCAGCGTTGAAGTGGTTTCTAGCCCGAACCGGCAGTTCTTC. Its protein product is CSVEVVSSPNRQFF.

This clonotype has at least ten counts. This chain's CDR3 is CSAQHYSTGTDTQYF. The CDR3 nucleotides are TGCAGTGCTCAGCACTACTCGACCGGCACAGATACGCAGTATTTT. The chain combines TRBV20-1 with TRBJ2-3; D call uncertain. The ends were cut back, 5 bases at V and 1 base at J, with 16 bases in the middle. CDR3 length equals 15 residues. Germline values: CDR1 DFQATT, CDR2 SNEGSKA (reference sequence).

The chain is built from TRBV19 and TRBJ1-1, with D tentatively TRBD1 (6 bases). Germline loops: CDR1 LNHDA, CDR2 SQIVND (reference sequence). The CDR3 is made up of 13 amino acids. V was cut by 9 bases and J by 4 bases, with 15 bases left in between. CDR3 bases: TGTGCCAGCCACCTCAGGGGAGCCACTGAAGCTTTCTTT. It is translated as CASHLRGATEAFF.

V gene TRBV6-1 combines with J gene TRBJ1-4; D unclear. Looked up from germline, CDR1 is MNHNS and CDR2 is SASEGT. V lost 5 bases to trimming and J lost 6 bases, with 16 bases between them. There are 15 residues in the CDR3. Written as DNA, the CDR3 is TGTGCCAGCAGTTCCACCCGGACGTTAGATGAAAAACTGTTTTTT. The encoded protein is CASSSTRTLDEKLFF.

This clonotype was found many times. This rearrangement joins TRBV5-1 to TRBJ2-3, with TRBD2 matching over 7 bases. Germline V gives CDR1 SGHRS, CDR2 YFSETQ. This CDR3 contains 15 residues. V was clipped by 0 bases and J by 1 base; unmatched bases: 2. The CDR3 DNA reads TGCGCCAGCAGCTTGGGCGGGAGCGGCACAGATACGCAGTATTTT. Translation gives CASSLGGSGTDTQYF.

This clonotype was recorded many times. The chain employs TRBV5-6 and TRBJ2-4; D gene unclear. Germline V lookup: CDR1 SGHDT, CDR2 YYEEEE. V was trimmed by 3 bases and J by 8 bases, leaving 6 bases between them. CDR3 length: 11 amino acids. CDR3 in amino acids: CASSSDYIQYF. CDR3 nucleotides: TGTGCCAGCAGCTCCGACTACATTCAGTACTTC. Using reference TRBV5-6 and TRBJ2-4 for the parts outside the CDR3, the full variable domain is DAGVTQSPTHLIKTRGQQVTLRCSPKSGHDTVSWYQQALGQGPQFIFQYYEEEERQRGNFPDRFSGHQFPNYSSELNVNALLLGDSALYLCASSSDYIQYFGAGTRLSVL.

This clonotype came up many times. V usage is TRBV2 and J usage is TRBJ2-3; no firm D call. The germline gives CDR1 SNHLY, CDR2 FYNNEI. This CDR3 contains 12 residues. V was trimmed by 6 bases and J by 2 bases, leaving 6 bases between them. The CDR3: CASSSNTDTQYF. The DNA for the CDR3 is TGTGCCAGCAGCAGCAACACAGATACGCAGTATTTT.

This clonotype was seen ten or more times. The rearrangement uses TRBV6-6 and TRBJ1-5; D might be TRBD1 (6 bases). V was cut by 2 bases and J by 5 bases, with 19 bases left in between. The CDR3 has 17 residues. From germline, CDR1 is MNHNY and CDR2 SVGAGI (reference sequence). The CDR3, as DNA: TGTGCCAGCAGTTACGGCCCAACCCGGGACACGGATCAGCCCCAGCATTTT. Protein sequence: CASSYGPTRDTDQPQHF.

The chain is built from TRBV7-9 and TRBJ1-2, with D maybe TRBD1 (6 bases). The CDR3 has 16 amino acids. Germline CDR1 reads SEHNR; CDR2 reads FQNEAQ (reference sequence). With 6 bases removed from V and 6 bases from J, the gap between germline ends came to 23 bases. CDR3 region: CASRPNRDQVTDGYTF. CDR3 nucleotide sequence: TGTGCCAGCAGACCAAACAGGGATCAGGTAACGGATGGCTACACCTTC.

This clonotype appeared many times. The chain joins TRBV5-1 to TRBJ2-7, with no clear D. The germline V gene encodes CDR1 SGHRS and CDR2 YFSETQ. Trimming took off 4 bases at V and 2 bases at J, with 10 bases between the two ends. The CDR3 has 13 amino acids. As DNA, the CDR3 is TGCGCCAGCAGCCGTGACAATACCTACGAGCAGTACTTC. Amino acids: CASSRDNTYEQYF.

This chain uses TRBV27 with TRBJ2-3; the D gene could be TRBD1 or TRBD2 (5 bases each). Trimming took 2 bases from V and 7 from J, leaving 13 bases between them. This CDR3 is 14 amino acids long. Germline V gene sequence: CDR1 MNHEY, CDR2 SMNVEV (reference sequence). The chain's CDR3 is CASSLNGGPNTQYF. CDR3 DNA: TGTGCCAGCAGTTTAAATGGGGGACCTAATACGCAGTATTTT.

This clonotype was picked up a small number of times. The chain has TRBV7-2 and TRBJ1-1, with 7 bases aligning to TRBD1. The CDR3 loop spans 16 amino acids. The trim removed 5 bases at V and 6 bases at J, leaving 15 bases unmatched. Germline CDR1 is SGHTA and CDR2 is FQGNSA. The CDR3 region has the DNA TGTGCCAGCAGCGTTCCCCGTGTGGGACAGCCATCTGAAGCTTTCTTT. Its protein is CASSVPRVGQPSEAFF.

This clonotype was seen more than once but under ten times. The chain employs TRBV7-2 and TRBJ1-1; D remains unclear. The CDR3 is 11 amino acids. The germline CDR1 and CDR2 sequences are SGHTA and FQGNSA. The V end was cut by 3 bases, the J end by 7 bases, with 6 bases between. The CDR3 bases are TGTGCCAGCAGCTTTTACAGTGAAGCTTTCTTT. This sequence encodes CASSFYSEAFF. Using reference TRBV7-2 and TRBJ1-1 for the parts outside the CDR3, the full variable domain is GAGVSQSPSNKVTEKGKDVELRCDPISGHTALYWYRQSLGQGLEFLIYFQGNSAPDKSGLPSDRFSAERTGGSVSTLTIQRTQQEDSAVYLCASSFYSEAFFGQGTRLTVV.

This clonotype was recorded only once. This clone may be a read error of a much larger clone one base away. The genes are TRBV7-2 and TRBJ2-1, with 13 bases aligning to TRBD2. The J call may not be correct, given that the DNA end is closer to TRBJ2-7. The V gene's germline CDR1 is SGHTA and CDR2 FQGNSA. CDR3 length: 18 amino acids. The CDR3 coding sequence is TGTGCCAGCAGCTCAATTCACCTACTAGCGGGAGGGGGTAATGAGCAGTACTTC. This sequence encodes CASSSIHLLAGGGNEQYF.

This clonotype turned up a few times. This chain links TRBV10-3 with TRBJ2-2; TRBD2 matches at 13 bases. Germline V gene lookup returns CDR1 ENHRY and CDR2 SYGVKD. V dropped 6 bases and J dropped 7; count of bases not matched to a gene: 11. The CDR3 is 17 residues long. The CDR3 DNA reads TGTGCCATCAGCCGCGGACTAGCGGGAGCGGGGAGCGGGGAGCTGTTTTTT. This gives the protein CAISRGLAGAGSGELFF.

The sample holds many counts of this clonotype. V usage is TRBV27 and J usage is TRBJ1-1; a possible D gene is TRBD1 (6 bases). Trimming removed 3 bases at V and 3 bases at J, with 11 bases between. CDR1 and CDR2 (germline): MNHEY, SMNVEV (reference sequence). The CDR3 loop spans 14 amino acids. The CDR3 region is CASSFLGGHTEAFF. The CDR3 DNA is TGTGCCAGCAGTTTTCTGGGGGGGCACACTGAAGCTTTCTTT.